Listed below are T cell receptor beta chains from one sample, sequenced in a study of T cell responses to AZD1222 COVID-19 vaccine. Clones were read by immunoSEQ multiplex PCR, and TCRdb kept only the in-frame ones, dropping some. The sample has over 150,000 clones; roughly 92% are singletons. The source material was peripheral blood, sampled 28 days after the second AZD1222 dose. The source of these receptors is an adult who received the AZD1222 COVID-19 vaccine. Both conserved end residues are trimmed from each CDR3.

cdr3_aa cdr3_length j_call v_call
ASTRQGANYGYT 12 TRBJ1-2 TRBV19
ASSWEVGELF 10 TRBJ2-2 TRBV9
ASSFSGTPWRGYT 13 TRBJ1-2 TRBV7-2
ASSRGAGGVETQY 13 TRBJ2-5 TRBV6-5
ASSRSGVPNTEAF 13 TRBJ1-1 TRBV3-1/TRBV3-2
ASSLSSAGQAQY 12 TRBJ2-3 TRBV7-3
ASSFRGPTTNEKLF 14 TRBJ1-4 TRBV7-9
ASSYSNYGYT 10 TRBJ1-2 TRBV6-5
ASSLAPGQGYTQY 13 TRBJ2-3 TRBV5-1
ASSEALVSSGANVLT 15 TRBJ2-6 TRBV6-1
ASSPRSLQGGQETQY 15 TRBJ2-5 TRBV18
ASSKQERGTDTQY 13 TRBJ2-3 TRBV2
ASSPPGQRATGELF 14 TRBJ2-2 TRBV5-1
ASSTGTRETQY 11 TRBJ2-5 TRBV18
ASSQDEESPLH 11 TRBJ1-6 TRBV4-2
ASSPLPDPGTEAF 13 TRBJ1-1 TRBV18
ASTGQGGNEQF 11 TRBJ2-1 TRBV6-5
ASTPRGNTEAF 11 TRBJ1-1 TRBV13
ASRGSPDEQF 10 TRBJ2-1 TRBV6-5
AWSHRGNQPQH 11 TRBJ1-5 TRBV30
ASSGDGGRAH 10 TRBJ2-5 TRBV2
ASSSPGQTITGELF 14 TRBJ2-2 TRBV6-6
ASRGGWSGTEAF 12 TRBJ1-1 TRBV27
ASSDEGGGNTIY 12 TRBJ1-3 TRBV6-1
ASSATGQGSKAF 12 TRBJ1-1 TRBV19
ASSPMDAGNYGYT 13 TRBJ1-2 TRBV18
AITPGENTEAF 11 TRBJ1-1 TRBV10-3
ASSQDGAARGYT 12 TRBJ1-2 TRBV4-1
ASSPGTRVAGTEAF 14 TRBJ1-1 TRBV5-6
ASSLLRLPTGELF 13 TRBJ2-2 TRBV7-8
ASSFSGGVYNEQF 13 TRBJ2-1 TRBV7-9
ASGLVADTQY 10 TRBJ2-3 TRBV12-5
ASSSRGTDTQY 11 TRBJ2-3 TRBV7-3
ASRRRQTPY 9 TRBJ2-7 TRBV10-1
ASSQSGQGARNEQF 14 TRBJ2-1 TRBV3-1/TRBV3-2
ASSLILGGEAF 11 TRBJ1-1 TRBV3-1/TRBV3-2
ASSFRRTSGETQY 13 TRBJ2-5 TRBV6-5
ASGRVSTDTQY 11 TRBJ2-3 TRBV12-5
ASSHRGDNYGYT 12 TRBJ1-2 TRBV27
ASSLAGESYT 10 TRBJ1-2 TRBV12-3/TRBV12-4
ATSAGTSGTDTQY 13 TRBJ2-3 TRBV24-1
ASSLNPRGEKLF 12 TRBJ1-4 TRBV7-7
ASSRPGQIYGYT 12 TRBJ1-2 TRBV6-5
ASSPLQGATNEKLF 14 TRBJ1-4 TRBV9
ASSNLLDTFEKLF 13 TRBJ1-4 TRBV25-1
ASSEGGDYGYT 11 TRBJ1-2 TRBV19
ASSLRFGSYGYT 12 TRBJ1-2 TRBV5-1
ASSDRADTGELF 12 TRBJ2-2 TRBV18
ASGTGATWNTEAF 13 TRBJ1-1 TRBV28
ASSIGTVQPQH 11 TRBJ1-5 TRBV19
ATSRGDYGYT 10 TRBJ1-2 TRBV15
ASSLGDSSGNTIY 13 TRBJ1-3 TRBV11-2
ASSVDGQVPGNTIY 14 TRBJ1-3 TRBV9
ASSLVLSLEY 10 TRBJ2-7 TRBV7-9
ASSGALNTEAF 11 TRBJ1-1 TRBV6-2/TRBV6-3
ASSPSPTGGETQY 13 TRBJ2-5 TRBV5-1
ASSEAPRGNPYYGYT 15 TRBJ1-2 TRBV6-1